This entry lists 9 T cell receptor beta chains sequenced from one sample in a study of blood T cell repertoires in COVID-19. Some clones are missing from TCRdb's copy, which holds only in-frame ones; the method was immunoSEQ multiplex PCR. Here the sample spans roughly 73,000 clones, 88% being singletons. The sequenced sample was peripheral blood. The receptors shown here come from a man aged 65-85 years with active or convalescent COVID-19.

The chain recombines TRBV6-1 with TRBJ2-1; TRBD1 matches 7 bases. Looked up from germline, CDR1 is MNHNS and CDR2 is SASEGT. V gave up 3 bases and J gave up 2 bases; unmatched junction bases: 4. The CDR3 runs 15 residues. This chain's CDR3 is CASSDPGQTYNEQFF. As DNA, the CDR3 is TGTGCCAGCAGTGATCCGGGACAGACCTACAATGAGCAGTTCTTC.

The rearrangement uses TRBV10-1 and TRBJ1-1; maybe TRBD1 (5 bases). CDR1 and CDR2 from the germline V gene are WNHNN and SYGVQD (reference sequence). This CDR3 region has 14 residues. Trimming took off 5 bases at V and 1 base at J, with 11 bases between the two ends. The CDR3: CASSPRTPNTEAFF. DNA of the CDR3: TGCGCCAGCAGTCCTCGGACACCGAACACTGAAGCTTTCTTT.

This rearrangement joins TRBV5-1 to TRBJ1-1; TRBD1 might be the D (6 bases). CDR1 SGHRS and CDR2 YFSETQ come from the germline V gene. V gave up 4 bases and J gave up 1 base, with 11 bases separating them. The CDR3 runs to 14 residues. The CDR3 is CASSGRTANTEAFF. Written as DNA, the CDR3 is TGCGCCAGCAGCGGCAGGACAGCGAACACTGAAGCTTTCTTT.

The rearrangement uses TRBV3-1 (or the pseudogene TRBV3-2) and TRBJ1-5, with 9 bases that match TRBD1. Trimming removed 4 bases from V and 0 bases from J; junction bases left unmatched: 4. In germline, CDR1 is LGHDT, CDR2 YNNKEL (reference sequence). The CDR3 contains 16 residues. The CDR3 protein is CASSRGTGYSNQPQHF. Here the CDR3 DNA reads TGTGCCAGCAGCCGGGGGACAGGGTATAGCAATCAGCCCCAGCATTTT.

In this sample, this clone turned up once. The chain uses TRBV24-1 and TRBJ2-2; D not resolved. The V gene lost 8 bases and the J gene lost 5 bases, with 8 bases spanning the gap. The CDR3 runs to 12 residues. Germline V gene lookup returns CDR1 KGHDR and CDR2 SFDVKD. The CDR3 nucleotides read TGTGCCACCACTAGAGGAACCGGGGAGCTGTTTTTT. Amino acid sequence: CATTRGTGELFF.

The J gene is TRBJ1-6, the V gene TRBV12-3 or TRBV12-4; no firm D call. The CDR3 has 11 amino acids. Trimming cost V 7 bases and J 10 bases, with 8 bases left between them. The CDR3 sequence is CASKGVSPLHF. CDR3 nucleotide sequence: TGTGCCAGCAAGGGAGTATCACCCCTCCACTTT.

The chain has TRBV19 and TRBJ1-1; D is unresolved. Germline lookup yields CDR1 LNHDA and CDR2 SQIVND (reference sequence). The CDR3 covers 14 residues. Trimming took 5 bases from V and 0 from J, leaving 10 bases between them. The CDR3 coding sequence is TGTGCCAGTAGTTCCCAAGCTTTGAACACTGAAGCTTTCTTT. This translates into CASSSQALNTEAFF. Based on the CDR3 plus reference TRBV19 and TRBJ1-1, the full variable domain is DGGITQSPKYLFRKEGQNVTLSCEQNLNHDAMYWYRQDPGQGLRLIYYSQIVNDFQKGDIAEGYSVSREKKESFPLTVTSAQKNPTAFYLCASSSQALNTEAFFGQGTRLTVV.

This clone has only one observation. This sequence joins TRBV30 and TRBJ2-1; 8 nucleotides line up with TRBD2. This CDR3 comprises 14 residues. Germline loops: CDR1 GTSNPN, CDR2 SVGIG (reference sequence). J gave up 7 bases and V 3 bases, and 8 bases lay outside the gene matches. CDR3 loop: CAWRVSGALNEQFF. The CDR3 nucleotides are TGTGCCTGGAGGGTTAGCGGGGCGCTTAATGAGCAGTTCTTC.

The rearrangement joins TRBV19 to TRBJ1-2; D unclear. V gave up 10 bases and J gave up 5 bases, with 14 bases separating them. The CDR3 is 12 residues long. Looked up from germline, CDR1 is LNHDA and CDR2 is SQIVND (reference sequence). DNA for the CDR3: TGTGCCACCAGTATCTGGCGGTATGGCTACACCTTC. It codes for CATSIWRYGYTF. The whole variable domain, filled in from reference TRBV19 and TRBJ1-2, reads DGGITQSPKYLFRKEGQNVTLSCEQNLNHDAMYWYRQDPGQGLRLIYYSQIVNDFQKGDIAEGYSVSREKKESFPLTVTSAQKNPTAFYLCATSIWRYGYTFGSGTRLTVV.